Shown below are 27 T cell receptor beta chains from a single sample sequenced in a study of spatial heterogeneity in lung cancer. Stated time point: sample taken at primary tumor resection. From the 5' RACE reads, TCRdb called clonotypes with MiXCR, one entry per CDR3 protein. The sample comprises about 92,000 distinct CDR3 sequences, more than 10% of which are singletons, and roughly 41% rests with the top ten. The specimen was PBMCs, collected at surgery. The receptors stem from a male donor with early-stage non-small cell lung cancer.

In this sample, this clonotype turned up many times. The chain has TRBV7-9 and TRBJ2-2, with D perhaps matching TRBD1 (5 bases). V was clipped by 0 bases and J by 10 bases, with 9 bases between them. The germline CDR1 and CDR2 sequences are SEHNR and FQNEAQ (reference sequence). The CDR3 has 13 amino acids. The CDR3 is CASSLAWGTELFF. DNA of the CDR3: TGTGCCAGCAGCTTAGCTTGGGGCACGGAGCTGTTTTTT.

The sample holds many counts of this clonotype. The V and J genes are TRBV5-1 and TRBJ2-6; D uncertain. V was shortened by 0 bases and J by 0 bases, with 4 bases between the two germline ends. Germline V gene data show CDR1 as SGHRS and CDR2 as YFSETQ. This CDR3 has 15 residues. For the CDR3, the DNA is TGCGCCAGCAGCTTGGACGTCTCTGGGGCCAACGTCCTGACTTTC. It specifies CASSLDVSGANVLTF. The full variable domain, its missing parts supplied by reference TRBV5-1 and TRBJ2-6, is KAGVTQTPRYLIKTRGQQVTLSCSPISGHRSVSWYQQTPGQGLQFLFEYFSETQRNKGNFPGRFSGRQFSNSRSEMNVSTLELGDSALYLCASSLDVSGANVLTFGAGSRLTVL.

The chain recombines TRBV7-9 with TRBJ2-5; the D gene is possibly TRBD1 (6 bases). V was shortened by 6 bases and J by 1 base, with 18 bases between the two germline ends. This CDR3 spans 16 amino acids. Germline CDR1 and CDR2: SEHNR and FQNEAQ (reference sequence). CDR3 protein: CASSLYRDTVQETQYF. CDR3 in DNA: TGTGCCAGCAGTTTATACCGGGACACCGTCCAAGAGACCCAGTACTTC.

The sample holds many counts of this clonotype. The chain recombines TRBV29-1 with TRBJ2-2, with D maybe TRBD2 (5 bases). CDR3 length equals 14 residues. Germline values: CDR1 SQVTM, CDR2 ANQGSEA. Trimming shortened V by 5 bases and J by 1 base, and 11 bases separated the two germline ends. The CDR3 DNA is TGCAGCGTTCTGGACTCTATGAACACCGGGGAGCTGTTTTTT. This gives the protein CSVLDSMNTGELFF.

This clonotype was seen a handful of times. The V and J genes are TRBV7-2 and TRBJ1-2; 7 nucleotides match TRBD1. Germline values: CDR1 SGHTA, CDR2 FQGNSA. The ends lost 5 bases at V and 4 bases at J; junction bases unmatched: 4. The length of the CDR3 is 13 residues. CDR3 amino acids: CASSADRAYGYTF. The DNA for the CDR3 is TGTGCCAGCAGCGCCGACAGGGCCTATGGCTACACCTTC. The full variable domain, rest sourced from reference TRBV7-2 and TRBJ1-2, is GAGVSQSPSNKVTEKGKDVELRCDPISGHTALYWYRQSLGQGLEFLIYFQGNSAPDKSGLPSDRFSAERTGGSVSTLTIQRTQQEDSAVYLCASSADRAYGYTFGSGTRLTVV.

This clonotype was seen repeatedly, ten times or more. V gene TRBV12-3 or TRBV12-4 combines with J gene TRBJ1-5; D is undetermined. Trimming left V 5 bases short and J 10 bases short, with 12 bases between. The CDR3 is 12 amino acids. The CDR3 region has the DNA TGTGCCAGCAGTACCGATAATCGACCCCAGCATTTT. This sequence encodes CASSTDNRPQHF.

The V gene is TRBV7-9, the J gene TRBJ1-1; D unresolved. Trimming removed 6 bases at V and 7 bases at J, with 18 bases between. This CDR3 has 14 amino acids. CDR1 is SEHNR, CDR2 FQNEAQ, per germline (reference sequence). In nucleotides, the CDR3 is TGTGCCAGCAGTTCAGGTGGGAAGGAAGGTGAAGCTTTCTTT. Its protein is CASSSGGKEGEAFF.

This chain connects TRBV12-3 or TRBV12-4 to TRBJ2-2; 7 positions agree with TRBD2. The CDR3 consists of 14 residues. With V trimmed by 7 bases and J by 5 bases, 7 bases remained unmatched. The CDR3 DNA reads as TGTGCCAGCACTAGAGCGGGATGGACCGGGGAGCTGTTTTTT. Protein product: CASTRAGWTGELFF.

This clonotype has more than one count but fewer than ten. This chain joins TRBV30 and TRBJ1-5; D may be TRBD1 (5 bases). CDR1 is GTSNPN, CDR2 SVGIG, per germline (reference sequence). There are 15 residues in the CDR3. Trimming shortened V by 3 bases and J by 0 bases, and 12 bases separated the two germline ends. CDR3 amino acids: CAWRWRGNSNQPQHF. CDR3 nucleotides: TGTGCCTGGAGATGGAGGGGTAATAGCAATCAGCCCCAGCATTTT.

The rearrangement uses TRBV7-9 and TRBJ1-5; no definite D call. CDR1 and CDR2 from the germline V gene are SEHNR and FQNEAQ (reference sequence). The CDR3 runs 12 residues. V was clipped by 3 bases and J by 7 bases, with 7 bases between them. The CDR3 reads CASSFGEQPQHF. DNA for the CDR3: TGTGCCAGCAGCTTTGGGGAGCAGCCCCAGCATTTT.

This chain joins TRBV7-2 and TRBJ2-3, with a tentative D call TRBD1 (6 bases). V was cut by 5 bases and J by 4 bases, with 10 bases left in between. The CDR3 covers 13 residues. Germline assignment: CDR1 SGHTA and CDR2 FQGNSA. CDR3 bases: TGTGCCAGCAGCCCCGACAGGCCAGATACGCAGTATTTT. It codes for CASSPDRPDTQYF.

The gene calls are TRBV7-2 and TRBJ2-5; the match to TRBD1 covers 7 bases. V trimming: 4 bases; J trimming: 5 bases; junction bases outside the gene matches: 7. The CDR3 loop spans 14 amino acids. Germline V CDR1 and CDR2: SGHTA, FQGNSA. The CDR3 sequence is CASSSGQVRETQYF. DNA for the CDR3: TGTGCCAGCAGCTCCGGACAGGTCCGGGAGACCCAGTACTTC.

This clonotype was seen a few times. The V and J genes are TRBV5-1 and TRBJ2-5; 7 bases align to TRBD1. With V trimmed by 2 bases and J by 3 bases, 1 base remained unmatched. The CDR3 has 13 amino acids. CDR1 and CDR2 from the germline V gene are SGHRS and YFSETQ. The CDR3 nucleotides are TGCGCCAGCAGCTTTACAGGGGAAGAGACCCAGTACTTC. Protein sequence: CASSFTGEETQYF.

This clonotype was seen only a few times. CDR3 DNA sequence: TGCAGTGCTTCACCGGGACTAGCGGGAGGAGTTCAGTTCTTC. This gives the protein CSASPGLAGGVQFF. The chain couples TRBV20-1 to TRBJ2-1; 15 bases match TRBD2. CDR1 is DFQATT and CDR2 is SNEGSKA in the germline V gene (reference sequence). Losses at the gene ends were 5 bases for V and 13 bases for J; bases not matched to a gene: 9. The CDR3 has 14 amino acids.

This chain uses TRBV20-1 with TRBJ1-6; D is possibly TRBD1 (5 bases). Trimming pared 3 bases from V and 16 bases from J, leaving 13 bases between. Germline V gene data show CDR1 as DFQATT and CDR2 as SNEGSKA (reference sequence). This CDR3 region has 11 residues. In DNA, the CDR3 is TGCAGTGCTAGGTGGGGCCGAAGACTCCACTTT. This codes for CSARWGRRLHF.

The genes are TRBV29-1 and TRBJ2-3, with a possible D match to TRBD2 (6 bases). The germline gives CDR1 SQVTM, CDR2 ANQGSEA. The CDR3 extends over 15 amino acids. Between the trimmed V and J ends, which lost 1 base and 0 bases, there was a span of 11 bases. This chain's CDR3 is CSVEGTGRSTDTQYF. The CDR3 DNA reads TGCAGCGTTGAAGGGACTGGGAGGAGCACAGATACGCAGTATTTT.

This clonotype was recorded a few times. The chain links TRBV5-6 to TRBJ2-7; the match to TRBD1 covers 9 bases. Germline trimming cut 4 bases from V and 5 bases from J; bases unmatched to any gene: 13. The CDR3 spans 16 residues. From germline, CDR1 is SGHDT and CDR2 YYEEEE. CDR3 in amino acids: CASSQDRGIIPDEQYF. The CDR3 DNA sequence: TGTGCCAGCAGCCAGGACAGGGGCATCATCCCCGACGAGCAGTACTTC.

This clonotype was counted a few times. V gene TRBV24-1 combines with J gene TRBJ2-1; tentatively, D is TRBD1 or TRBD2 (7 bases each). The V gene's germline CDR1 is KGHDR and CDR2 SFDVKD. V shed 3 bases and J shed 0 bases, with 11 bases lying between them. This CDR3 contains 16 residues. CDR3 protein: CATSDPGGGSYNEQFF. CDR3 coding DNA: TGTGCCACCAGTGATCCAGGGGGGGGCTCCTACAATGAGCAGTTCTTC.

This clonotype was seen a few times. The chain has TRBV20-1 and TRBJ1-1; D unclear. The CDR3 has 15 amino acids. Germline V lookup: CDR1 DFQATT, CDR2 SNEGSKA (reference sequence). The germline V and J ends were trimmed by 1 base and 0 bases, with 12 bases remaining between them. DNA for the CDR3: TGCAGTGCTAGAGTTCTCACGTTCATGAACACTGAAGCTTTCTTT. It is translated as CSARVLTFMNTEAFF.

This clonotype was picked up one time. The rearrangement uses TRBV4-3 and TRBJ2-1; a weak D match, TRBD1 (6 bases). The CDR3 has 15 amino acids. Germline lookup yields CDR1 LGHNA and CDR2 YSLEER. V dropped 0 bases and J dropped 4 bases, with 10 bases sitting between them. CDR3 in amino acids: CASSQEVQGYNEQFF. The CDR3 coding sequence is TGCGCCAGCAGCCAAGAGGTGCAGGGGTACAATGAGCAGTTCTTC.

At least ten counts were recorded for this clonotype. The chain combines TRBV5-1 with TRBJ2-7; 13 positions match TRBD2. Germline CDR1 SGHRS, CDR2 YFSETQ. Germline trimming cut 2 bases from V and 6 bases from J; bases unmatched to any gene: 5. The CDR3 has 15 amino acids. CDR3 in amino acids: CASSLLAGGTPEQYF. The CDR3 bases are TGCGCCAGCAGCTTACTAGCGGGAGGGACCCCCGAGCAGTACTTC.

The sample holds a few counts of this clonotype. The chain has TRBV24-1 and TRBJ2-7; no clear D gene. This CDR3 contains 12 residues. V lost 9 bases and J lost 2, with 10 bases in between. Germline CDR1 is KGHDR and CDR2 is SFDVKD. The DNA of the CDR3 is TGTGCCACCTCTCGGACCCCCTACGAGCAGTACTTC. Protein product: CATSRTPYEQYF.

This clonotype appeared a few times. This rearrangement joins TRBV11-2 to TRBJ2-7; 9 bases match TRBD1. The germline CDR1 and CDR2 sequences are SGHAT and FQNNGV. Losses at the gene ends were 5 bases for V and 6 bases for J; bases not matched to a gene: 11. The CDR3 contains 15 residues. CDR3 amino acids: CASSANPGQGSEQYF. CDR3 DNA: TGTGCCAGCAGCGCAAACCCGGGACAGGGTAGCGAGCAGTACTTC.

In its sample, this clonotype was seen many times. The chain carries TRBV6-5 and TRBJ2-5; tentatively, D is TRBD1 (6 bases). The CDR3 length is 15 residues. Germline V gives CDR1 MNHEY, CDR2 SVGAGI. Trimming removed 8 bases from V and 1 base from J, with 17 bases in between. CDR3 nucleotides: TGTGCCAGCGCAAGAGAGGGGGACCCCCAAGAGACCCAGTACTTC. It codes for CASAREGDPQETQYF.

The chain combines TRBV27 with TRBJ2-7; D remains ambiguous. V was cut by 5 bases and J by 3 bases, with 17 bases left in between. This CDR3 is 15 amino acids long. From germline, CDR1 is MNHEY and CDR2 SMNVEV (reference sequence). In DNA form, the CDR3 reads TGTGCCAGCAGTCTCCGGGCCCCACCCGGCTACGAGCAGTACTTC. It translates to CASSLRAPPGYEQYF.

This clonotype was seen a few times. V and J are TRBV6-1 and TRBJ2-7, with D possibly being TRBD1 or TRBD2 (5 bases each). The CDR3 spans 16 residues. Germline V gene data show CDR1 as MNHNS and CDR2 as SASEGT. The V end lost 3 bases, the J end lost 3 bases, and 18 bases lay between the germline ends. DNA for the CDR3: TGTGCCAGCAGTGACGCTGGGGCAGGCCGGGGCTACGAGCAGTACTTC. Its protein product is CASSDAGAGRGYEQYF.

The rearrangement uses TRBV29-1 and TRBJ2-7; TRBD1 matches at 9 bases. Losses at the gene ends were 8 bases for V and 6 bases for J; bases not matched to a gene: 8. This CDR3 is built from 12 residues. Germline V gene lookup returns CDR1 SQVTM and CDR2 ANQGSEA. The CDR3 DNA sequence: TGCAGCTTCCGGACAGGGGCAAGCGAGCAGTACTTC. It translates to CSFRTGASEQYF.